This TCR beta chain is drawn from a study of T cell responses to AZD1222 COVID-19 vaccine. Study-level points and caveats: The breadth and depth of Spike-specific TCRs increased once two AZD1222 doses had been given. As reported, nearly half of all spike-specific TCRs target variant regions that are unmutated. Only a handful of individuals given AZD1222 were seropositive at baseline.

Pooling covered second doses at about 4 or about 12 weeks. The germline V gene encodes CDR1 KGHSH and CDR2 LQKENI. V was cut by 3 bases and J by 0 bases, with 12 bases left in between. This CDR3 is 16 amino acids long. The assay was immunoSEQ multiplex PCR, and TCRdb's table has in-frame clones only and misses some. This table holds tens of thousands of clones, 85% to 90% found once. This clone was observed a single time. No antigen is known for it. The sample consisted of peripheral blood, taken 28 days after the second AZD1222 dose. This chain connects TRBV18 to TRBJ2-1; weak D call: TRBD2 (7 bases). The clonotype originates from an adult who received the AZD1222 COVID-19 vaccine. The CDR3 protein is CASSPGGRGSYNEQFF. DNA of the CDR3: TGTGCCAGCTCACCCGGGGGGCGGGGCTCCTACAATGAGCAGTTCTTC. Filled out from reference TRBV18 and TRBJ2-1, the complete variable domain reads NAGVMQNPRHLVRRRGQEARLRCSPMKGHSHVYWYRQLPEEGLKFMVYLQKENIIDESGMPKERFSAEFPKEGPSILRIQQVVRGDSAAYFCASSPGGRGSYNEQFFGPGTRLTVL.